This T cell receptor beta chain was recorded in a study of beta chain features in type 1 diabetes. With regard to this clone: No antigen is known for it.

Every bit of the isolated RNA underwent reverse transcription, so sequencing read expressed TCRB transcripts. Data came from immunoSEQ multiplex PCR; TCRdb stores just in-frame clones and leaves some out. This table has 400,000 or so clones, 9.5% to 10% appearing once. Study results and limitations: TCRB CDR3s from Type 1 diabetes patients were moderately but significantly shorter in all four CD4+ subsets.

V gave up 2 bases and J gave up 4 bases; unmatched junction bases: 7. In germline, CDR1 is SGHNT, CDR2 YYREEE (reference sequence). The CDR3 covers 16 residues. Post-sort purity exceeded 95% for all sorted populations. The V gene is TRBV5-4, the J gene TRBJ2-3; 10 positions match TRBD2. This clonotype was sampled from a man aged 30-40 years with type 1 diabetes. Sequencing was carried out using central memory CD4+ T cells from blood. CDR3 DNA: TGTGCCAGCAGCTTCCGAGCGGGAGGGGGCCCAGATACGCAGTATTTT. Encoded protein: CASSFRAGGGPDTQYF.